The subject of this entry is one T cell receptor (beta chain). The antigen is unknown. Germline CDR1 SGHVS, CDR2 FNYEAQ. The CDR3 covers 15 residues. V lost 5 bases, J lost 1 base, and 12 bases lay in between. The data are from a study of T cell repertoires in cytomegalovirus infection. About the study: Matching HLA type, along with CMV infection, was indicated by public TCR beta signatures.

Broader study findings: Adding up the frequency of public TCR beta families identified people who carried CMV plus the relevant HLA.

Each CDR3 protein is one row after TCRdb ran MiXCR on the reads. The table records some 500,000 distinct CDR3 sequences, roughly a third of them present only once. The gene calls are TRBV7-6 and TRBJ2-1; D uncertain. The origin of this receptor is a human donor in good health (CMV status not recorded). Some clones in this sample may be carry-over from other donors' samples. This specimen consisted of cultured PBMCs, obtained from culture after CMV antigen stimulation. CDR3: CASSPASFSYNEQFF. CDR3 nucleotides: TGTGCCAGCAGCCCAGCCTCTTTTTCCTACAATGAGCAGTTCTTC.